Listed below are T cell receptor beta chains from one sample, sequenced in a study of blood T cell repertoires in COVID-19. Repertoires were generated with immunoSEQ multiplex PCR, while TCRdb's copy carries only in-frame clones and drops some. The sample gives about 180,000 clones, approximately 78% of which show up once; approximately 10% is in the top ten. Sample: peripheral blood. Receptors originate from a woman at least 80 years old with COVID-19, enrolled during active disease. Both conserved end residues are part of each CDR3. Fields, in order: V gene, CDR3 protein.

V gene: TRBV5-4; CDR3 protein: CASSQVTEGETQYF
V gene: TRBV19; CDR3 protein: CASDYRDRGYTGELFF
V gene: TRBV6-5; CDR3 protein: CASSYPTVSGANVLTF
V gene: TRBV12-3/TRBV12-4; CDR3 protein: CASSLAHTDTQYF
V gene: TRBV10-3; CDR3 protein: CAVSGSWATGTNYEQYF
V gene: TRBV5-1; CDR3 protein: CASSLPGTDTQYF
V gene: TRBV27; CDR3 protein: CASSSGGPYNEQFF
V gene: TRBV18; CDR3 protein: CASSAGLATGELFF
V gene: TRBV2; CDR3 protein: CASSGMGQAHSYEQYF
V gene: TRBV5-4; CDR3 protein: CASSRDRFNEQFF
V gene: TRBV25-1; CDR3 protein: CASSDQDRFTDTQYF
V gene: TRBV6-2/TRBV6-3; CDR3 protein: CASSYTKTHMNTEAFF
V gene: TRBV11-2; CDR3 protein: CASSLETGANTGELFF
V gene: TRBV7-9; CDR3 protein: CASSSLSGDYNEQFF
V gene: TRBV18; CDR3 protein: CASSPSGVQETQYF
V gene: TRBV7-8; CDR3 protein: CASSVTSGGADNEQFF
V gene: TRBV6-1; CDR3 protein: CASSASGGASAAYEQYF
V gene: TRBV19; CDR3 protein: CASSIRAASGGYNEQFF
V gene: TRBV6-5; CDR3 protein: CASSYLGQGFRNEQFF
V gene: TRBV28; CDR3 protein: CASSFFGGYTEAFF
V gene: TRBV5-1; CDR3 protein: CASSLEQLYNEQFF
V gene: TRBV9; CDR3 protein: CASSVEGRTAGLYGYTF
V gene: TRBV7-9; CDR3 protein: CASSTRDRGYF
V gene: TRBV7-9; CDR3 protein: CASSPTLSSYNEQFF
V gene: TRBV27; CDR3 protein: CASSLLPGSYNEQFF
V gene: TRBV28; CDR3 protein: CASSLALAGWSYEQYF
V gene: TRBV4-1; CDR3 protein: CASSAGPPGYEQYF
V gene: TRBV2; CDR3 protein: CALGPGKNTGELFF
V gene: TRBV28; CDR3 protein: CASRPTGENSPLHF
V gene: TRBV14; CDR3 protein: CASSPQGAAQYF
V gene: TRBV18; CDR3 protein: CASSPPDRGHNEQFF
V gene: TRBV5-1; CDR3 protein: CASSLFGGYEQYF
V gene: TRBV5-1; CDR3 protein: CASSVHGGPSTDTQYF
V gene: TRBV21-1; CDR3 protein: CASSKEEGFTEAFF
V gene: TRBV29-1; CDR3 protein: CSVEKYGEQYF
V gene: TRBV28; CDR3 protein: CASRGTSGRGGRETQYF
V gene: TRBV2; CDR3 protein: CASSRPSSYEQYF
V gene: TRBV5-8; CDR3 protein: CASTRSLEHTEAFF
V gene: TRBV4-3; CDR3 protein: CASSQGAGTGQFF
V gene: TRBV11-3; CDR3 protein: CASSLGGQRTDTQYF
V gene: TRBV19; CDR3 protein: CASSEGGAGQDTQYF
V gene: TRBV29-1; CDR3 protein: CSVSNTEAFF
V gene: TRBV5-5; CDR3 protein: CASSWATSDYEQYF